A single sample is the source of the 18 T cell receptor beta chains below, sequenced in a study of T cell clonality in common variable immunodeficiency. These receptors' antigens are unknown. Study-wide points: Reportedly, TCR beta sequences from common variable immunodeficiency showed fewer deletions and N-nucleotide insertions.

Profiled with immunoSEQ multiplex PCR; TCRdb holds only in-frame clones, not every one. The sample shows about 42,000 clones, no singletons; the ten largest hold around 5.8%. Source material: peripheral blood mononuclear cells. The receptors come from a human donor with common variable immunodeficiency.

Concerning this clone itself: The read terminates 3 residues before the CDR3 end, so the remaining end is supplied by the germline J gene. The genes are TRBV2 and TRBJ2-5, with 10 bases fitting TRBD1. Trimming took 6 bases from V and 0 from J; bases not matched to a gene: 4. The CDR3 sequence is 15 residues long. The germline V gene has CDR1 SNHLY and CDR2 FYNNEI. The CDR3 here is CASRGQGTHQETQYF. The DNA read from the CDR3 is TGTGCCAGCAGGGGACAGGGGACCCACCAAGAGACC. The variable domain in full, with the rest retrieved from reference TRBV2 and TRBJ2-5, is EPEVTQTPSHQVTQMGQEVILRCVPISNHLYFYWYRQILGQKVEFLVSFYNNEISEKSEIFDDQFSVERPDGSNFTLKIRSTKLEDSAMYFCASRGQGTHQETQYFGPGTRLLVL.

This clone has only a few counts. From the germline J gene comes the end of the CDR3, since the read stops 3 residues before it. The rearrangement joins TRBV19 to TRBJ2-3, with TRBD1 identical over 11 bases. The CDR3 is 16 residues long. V shed 5 bases and J 3 bases; nucleotides not matched to a gene: 7. Germline CDR1 LNHDA, CDR2 SQIVND (reference sequence). The CDR3 DNA, read in part, is TGTGCCAGTAGTGCGCGGACAGGGGGCTTAACAGATACG. The encoded protein is CASSARTGGLTDT. The entire CDR3 is CASSARTGGLTDTQYF.

This clone was seen a few times. The CDR3 reads CASSSGQPNTEAFF. The DNA read from the CDR3 is TGTGCCAGCAGCAGCGGACAGCCGAACACTGAA. The rearrangement joins TRBV7-8 to TRBJ1-1; the D gene is possibly TRBD1 (6 bases). The read ends 3 residues shy of where the CDR3 ends; the end is completed using the germline J gene. The CDR3 runs to 14 residues. Trimming left V 5 bases short and J 1 base short, with 11 bases between. Germline loops: CDR1 SGHVS, CDR2 FQNEAQ. The whole variable domain, remainder taken from reference TRBV7-8 and TRBJ1-1, is GAGVSQSPRYKVAKRGQDVALRCDPISGHVSLFWYQQALGQGPEFLTYFQNEAQLDKSGLPSDRFFAERPEGSVSTLKIQRTQQEDSAVYLCASSSGQPNTEAFFGQGTRLTVV.

There are many counts of this clone. The CDR3 end is not reached by the read, which stops 3 residues before it; the germline J gene fills it in. This chain links TRBV20-1 with TRBJ2-3, with 8 bases fitting TRBD2. CDR1 DFQATT and CDR2 SNEGSKA come from the germline V gene (reference sequence). The V segment lost 5 bases and the J segment 1 base; nucleotides outside the gene matches: 8. The CDR3 has 15 amino acids. CDR3 sequence: CSASLGSGGTDTQYF. CDR3 DNA, as far as it was read: TGCAGTGCTTCACTGGGTAGCGGGGGCACAGATACG.

This clone was detected only a few times. The read ends 3 residues shy of where the CDR3 ends; the end is completed using the germline J gene. The genes are TRBV2 and TRBJ1-6; D perhaps matches TRBD1 (5 bases). Trimming removed 3 bases at V and 11 bases at J, with 11 bases between. Looked up from germline, CDR1 is SNHLY and CDR2 is FYNNEI. The CDR3 totals 13 residues. The CDR3 here is CASSDRATTPLHF. CDR3 bases read: TGTGCCAGCAGTGACAGGGCAACGACACCC. The complete variable domain, with remaining parts taken from reference TRBV2 and TRBJ1-6, reads EPEVTQTPSHQVTQMGQEVILRCVPISNHLYFYWYRQILGQKVEFLVSFYNNEISEKSEIFDDQFSVERPDGSNFTLKIRSTKLEDSAMYFCASSDRATTPLHFGNGTRLTVT.

This clone showed up just a few times. The missing CDR3 end, 3 residues past where the read stops, is filled in from the germline J gene. The V and J genes are TRBV6-2 or TRBV6-3 and TRBJ2-7, with TRBD2 identical over 7 bases. This CDR3 has 15 residues. Germline loops: CDR1 MNHEY, CDR2 SVGEGT. Trimming took 7 bases from V and 3 from J; bases not matched to a gene: 12. Partial CDR3 DNA: TGTGCCAGCACGGTACAAGCGGGGATACTCTACGAG. It specifies CASTVQAGILYE. The entire CDR3 reads CASTVQAGILYEQYF.

The table lists this clone with a few counts. The read gets to within 3 residues of the CDR3 end, and the germline J gene fills in the rest. The chain has TRBV30 and TRBJ2-1; TRBD1 or TRBD2 may be the D gene (5 bases each). CDR1 is GTSNPN, CDR2 SVGIG, per germline (reference sequence). The V end lost 0 bases, the J end lost 4 bases, and 19 bases lay between the germline ends. The CDR3 is made up of 17 amino acids. The CDR3 loop is CAWSVPVTAEGYNEQFF. Incomplete CDR3 DNA: TGTGCCTGGAGTGTACCCGTGACAGCCGAGGGTTACAATGAG.

Regarding this clone: Coverage ceases 3 residues before the CDR3 finishes, and the germline J gene fills in the end. V and J are TRBV20-1 and TRBJ2-1, with a tentative D call TRBD2 (6 bases). CDR1 and CDR2 (germline): DFQATT, SNEGSKA (reference sequence). The CDR3 loop spans 16 amino acids. V was cut by 5 bases and J by 5 bases, with 22 bases left in between. CDR3 sequence: CSAASPGRTNDNEQFF. CDR3 DNA (partial): TGCAGTGCTGCGAGTCCGGGTCGGACTAACGACAATGAG.

This clone was seen at least ten times. The CDR3 goes on 3 residues after the read ends, and that part is filled in from the germline J gene. The chain carries TRBV18 and TRBJ2-4; 7 positions agree with TRBD2. Losses at the gene ends were 5 bases for V and 1 base for J; bases not matched to a gene: 20. The CDR3 is 20 amino acids. Germline V lookup: CDR1 KGHSH, CDR2 LQKENI. Partial CDR3 DNA: TGTGCCAGCTCATCCTTACGGGCGGGGGAGTTGTCCCTGGCCAAAAACATT. Translated, it gives CASSSLRAGELSLAKNI. Given in full, the CDR3 is CASSSLRAGELSLAKNIQYF.

For this clone: The CDR3 end is not reached by the read, which stops 3 residues before it; the germline J gene fills it in. The V call is TRBV19, the J call TRBJ1-5; TRBD1 agrees at 11 bases. CDR1 is LNHDA and CDR2 is SQIVND in the germline V gene (reference sequence). There are 17 residues in the CDR3. Unmatched junction bases numbered 6, after V lost 4 bases and J lost 1 base. The sequenced CDR3 bases are TGTGCCAGTAGTACATCCGGACAGGGGGCCAGCAATCAGCCC. Translation gives CASSTSGQGASNQP. The whole CDR3 is CASSTSGQGASNQPQHF.

In this sample, this clone turned up many times. The CDR3 end lies 3 residues beyond the end of the read and is filled in from the germline J gene. Other DNA sequences in this specimen translate into the identical CDR3. V is TRBV7-2 and J is TRBJ2-2; unclear D gene. Germline CDR1 and CDR2: SGHTA and FQGNSA. CDR3 length: 13 amino acids. V was trimmed by 2 bases and J by 4 bases, leaving 5 bases between them. The CDR3 here is CASSLSSTGELFF. The sequenced part of the CDR3 DNA is TGTGCCAGCAGCTTATCCTCCACCGGGGAG. Full variable domain (rest looked up from reference TRBV7-2 and TRBJ2-2): GAGVSQSPSNKVTEKGKDVELRCDPISGHTALYWYRQSLGQGLEFLIYFQGNSAPDKSGLPSDRFSAERTGGSVSTLTIQRTQQEDSAVYLCASSLSSTGELFFGEGSRLTVL.

This clone appeared a few times. From the germline J gene comes the end of the CDR3, since the read stops 3 residues before it. V and J are TRBV19 and TRBJ1-2, with a tentative D call TRBD1 (6 bases). The germline V gene has CDR1 LNHDA and CDR2 SQIVND (reference sequence). Trimming stripped 4 bases from V and 4 bases from J, with 10 bases between. This CDR3 spans 13 amino acids. The CDR3 loop is CASSTQGSYGYTF. The CDR3 DNA, read in part, is TGTGCCAGTAGTACGCAGGGGAGCTATGGC.

This clone has ten or more counts. The read comes to an end 3 residues before the CDR3 does, leaving the germline J gene to fill in the end. V and J are TRBV29-1 and TRBJ2-1, with D possibly matching TRBD2 (7 bases). CDR1 and CDR2 from the germline V gene are SQVTM and ANQGSEA. There are 14 residues in the CDR3. V was pared by 7 bases and J by 7 bases, with 20 bases between. Incomplete CDR3 DNA: TGCAGCGCAACTGGGGGCGGGAGAGGGAATGAG. Its translation: CSATGGGRGNE. The complete CDR3 reads CSATGGGRGNEQFF.

This clone was detected a few times. The DNA read from the CDR3 is TGTGCCAGCAGTGAAGCGCGGGGGACAGGGTTGGCAGATACG. Its protein is CASSEARGTGLADT. The whole CDR3 is CASSEARGTGLADTQYF. The rearrangement links TRBV6-1 to TRBJ2-3; 9 nucleotides agree with TRBD1. The missing CDR3 end, 3 residues past where the read stops, is filled in from the germline J gene. V dropped 0 bases and J dropped 4; count of bases not matched to a gene: 8. Germline V gives CDR1 MNHNS, CDR2 SASEGT. The CDR3 runs to 17 residues.

This clone was counted at least ten times. The CDR3 goes on 3 residues after the read ends, and that part is filled in from the germline J gene. The chain uses TRBV6-2 or TRBV6-3 and TRBJ2-3, with 9 bases matching TRBD2. Germline-derived CDR1 and CDR2 are MNHEY and SVGEGT. V shed 0 bases and J 2 bases; nucleotides not matched to a gene: 3. CDR3 length: 16 residues. CDR3 DNA, as far as it was read: TGTGCCAGCAGTTACTCTGGCGGGGGGGCCACAGATACG. Protein product: CASSYSGGGATDT. The full CDR3 protein reads CASSYSGGGATDTQYF.

This clone was found many times. The CDR3 end is not reached by the read, which stops 3 residues before it; the germline J gene fills it in. J is TRBJ2-6 and V is TRBV18; 8 bases line up with TRBD1. The CDR3 contains 17 residues. Germline CDR1 reads KGHSH; CDR2 reads LQKENI. Trimming took 3 bases from V and 0 from J; bases not matched to a gene: 4. The DNA read from the CDR3 is TGTGCCAGCTCACCCGGGACAGGCGGCTCTGGGGCCAACGTC. Amino acids: CASSPGTGGSGANV. The whole CDR3 is CASSPGTGGSGANVLTF.

This clone has ten or more counts. The read terminates 3 residues before the CDR3 end, so the remaining end is supplied by the germline J gene. The chain links TRBV18 to TRBJ2-7, with unresolved D. Trimming took 4 bases from V and 3 from J, leaving 16 bases between them. Germline CDR1 KGHSH, CDR2 LQKENI. CDR3 size: 15 residues. Here the CDR3 reads CASSRNRVHIYEQYF. CDR3 DNA, as far as it was read: TGTGCCAGCTCACGCAACCGGGTCCACATCTACGAG.

In this sample, this clone turned up many times. The read falls 3 residues short of the CDR3 end, and the missing part is taken from the germline J gene. The V call is TRBV7-3, the J call TRBJ2-1; 8 bases are shared with TRBD2. The germline V gene has CDR1 SGHTA and CDR2 FQGTGA. The CDR3 spans 14 residues. J lost 6 bases, V lost 5 bases, and 6 bases had no gene match. CDR3 bases read: TGTGCCAGCAGCCGAGCGGGAGCGGGCAATGAG. This sequence encodes CASSRAGAGNE. The whole CDR3 is CASSRAGAGNEQFF. The full variable domain, in which reference TRBV7-3 and TRBJ2-1 provide the parts outside the CDR3, is GAGVSQTPSNKVTEKGKYVELRCDPISGHTALYWYRQSLGQGPEFLIYFQGTGAADDSGLPNDRFFAVRPEGSVSTLKIQRTERGDSAVYLCASSRAGAGNEQFFGPGTRLTVL.